This T cell receptor beta chain emerged from a study of memory CD4+ T cells and cytomegalovirus serostatus. Single viable CD3+CD4+CD8-CD45RO+ cells were sorted as the memory CD4+ T cells. This clone has a handful of counts. No antigen is known for it. The CDR3 sequence is 15 residues long. Trimming took off 4 bases at V and 2 bases at J, with 13 bases between the two ends. CDR1 and CDR2 from the germline V gene are SGDLS and YYNGEE. TCRdb keeps only in-frame clones here, not all; method: immunoSEQ multiplex PCR. The sample includes 45,000 to 60,000 clones, 80% of them seen just once. Points from the study as a whole: About 40% of the roughly 160 known CMV-associated TCRbeta sequences appeared in CD4+ memory.

The sequence was obtained from an adult in good health and CMV-seropositive. The sequenced material came from memory CD4+ T cells from blood. The V call is TRBV9, the J call TRBJ2-1; D could derive from TRBD1 or TRBD2 (5 bases each). In nucleotides, the CDR3 is TGTGCCAGCAGCTATGGGGGTAGGACCTACAATGAGCAGTTCTTC. This gives the protein CASSYGGRTYNEQFF.